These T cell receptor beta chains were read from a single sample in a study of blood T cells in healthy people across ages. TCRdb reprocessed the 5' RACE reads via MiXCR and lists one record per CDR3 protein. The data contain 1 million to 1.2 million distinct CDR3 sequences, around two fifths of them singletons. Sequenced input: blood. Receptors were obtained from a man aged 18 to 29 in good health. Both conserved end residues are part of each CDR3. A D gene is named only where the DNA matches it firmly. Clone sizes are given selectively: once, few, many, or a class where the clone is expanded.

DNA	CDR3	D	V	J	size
TGCAGTGCTAGAGCCCGGACAGGTTCTCGGAAGTACTTC	CSARARTGSRKYF	TRBD1	TRBV20-1	TRBJ2-5	few
TGCAGTGCTGGGACAGGCCCGAGCTCCTACAATGAGCAGTTCTTC	CSAGTGPSSYNEQFF	TRBD1	TRBV20-1	TRBJ2-1	many
TGTGCCAGCAGTTTATCAATTCAAGGTCCCACTTCTGGGGGTGAAGCTTTCTTT	CASSLSIQGPTSGGEAFF	-	TRBV27	TRBJ1-1	-
TGTGCCAGCAGCTCACACACGAGGGGGACCACAGATACGCAGTATTTT	CASSSHTRGTTDTQYF	-	TRBV7-3	TRBJ2-3	-
TGTGCCAGCAGTTATCGTGCAGGGGGAATTGATTCACCCCTCCACTTT	CASSYRAGGIDSPLHF	TRBD1	TRBV6-5	TRBJ1-6	few
TGTGCCAGCAGTTTGGACAGGCGCAACGTCCTGACTTTC	CASSLDRRNVLTF	TRBD1	TRBV12-3/TRBV12-4	TRBJ2-6	few
TGCGCCAGCAAAGACAGGGTGCTCGACAATGAGCAGTTCTTC	CASKDRVLDNEQFF	TRBD1	TRBV5-1	TRBJ2-1	-
TGTGCCAGCAGCGCTTTAGCGGGGGGGCCCTACAATGAGCAGTTCTTC	CASSALAGGPYNEQFF	TRBD2	TRBV9	TRBJ2-1	few
TGCGCCAGCAGCCAAACATGGACAGGGGGTACAGATACGCAGTATTTT	CASSQTWTGGTDTQYF	TRBD1	TRBV4-1	TRBJ2-3	many
TGTGCCACCAGCCAACGGACAGGCCACACAGATACGCAGTATTTT	CATSQRTGHTDTQYF	TRBD1	TRBV15	TRBJ2-3	few
TGCAGTGCCCGGGTGGGAGGTCGGGGAAAGAGTAATTCACCCCTCCACTTT	CSARVGGRGKSNSPLHF	-	TRBV20-1	TRBJ1-6	many
TGTGCCAGCAGCTTGGAAGTAGGGCGCTTAGATACGCAGTATTTT	CASSLEVGRLDTQYF	-	TRBV5-5	TRBJ2-3	few
TGTGCCAGCAGCATCCAATTGCGGGCCACAGATACGCAGTATTTT	CASSIQLRATDTQYF	-	TRBV7-8	TRBJ2-3	-
TGCAGTGCTAGTACCCCGGGACTAGTGCAAGAGACCCAGTACTTC	CSASTPGLVQETQYF	TRBD2	TRBV20-1	TRBJ2-5	-
TGTGCCAGCAGCATTGGGGGGGGCAATCAGCCCCAGCATTTT	CASSIGGGNQPQHF	-	TRBV12-3/TRBV12-4	TRBJ1-5	once
TGTGCCAGCACTCAGATCTCTGGGGCCAACGTCCTGACTTTC	CASTQISGANVLTF	-	TRBV12-3/TRBV12-4	TRBJ2-6	few
TGTGCCAGCAGCGAAACAGCGCTCTCCTACAATGAGCAGTTCTTC	CASSETALSYNEQFF	-	TRBV9	TRBJ2-1	few
TGTGCCAGCAGACCTAGGGACAGAAGTTACCCCTACGAGCAGTACTTC	CASRPRDRSYPYEQYF	TRBD1	TRBV6-5	TRBJ2-7	-
TGCAGTGCTAGAGATCTCGGACAGGGCAACACCGGGGAGCTGTTTTTT	CSARDLGQGNTGELFF	TRBD1	TRBV20-1	TRBJ2-2	few
TGCAGCTGGTGTGGGGGAGGGGATACGCAGTATTTT	CSWCGGGDTQYF	TRBD2	TRBV29-1	TRBJ2-3	-
TGTGCCAGCAGTCCTGGGGCTAGCTCTCGTATAGCCCGCAATACGCAGTATTTT	CASSPGASSRIARNTQYF	-	TRBV27	TRBJ2-3	-
TGTGCCAGCAGTGAGTGGGTGACGAACACTGAAGCTTTCTTT	CASSEWVTNTEAFF	-	TRBV2	TRBJ1-1	-
TGCAGTGCTAGTATCGGGTACCAAGAGACCCAGTACTTC	CSASIGYQETQYF	-	TRBV20-1	TRBJ2-5	-
TGTGCCAGTGACCTAGGTCCCGGGGAGCAGTACTTC	CASDLGPGEQYF	-	TRBV2	TRBJ2-5	-
TGTGCCAGCAGTTCCAGCGACAGGGGGGACACTGAAGCTTTCTTT	CASSSSDRGDTEAFF	TRBD1	TRBV11-2	TRBJ1-1	-
TGTGCCAGCAGTTTAAATGAACAGGGGAAGCAGTACTTC	CASSLNEQGKQYF	TRBD1	TRBV12-3/TRBV12-4	TRBJ2-7	-
TGTGCCAGCAGCTTGAACCCACAGGTTCCTAATTCACCCCTCCACTTT	CASSLNPQVPNSPLHF	-	TRBV7-2	TRBJ1-6	-
TGCGCCAGCAGCTTGGACGTAAGCTCCTATAATTCACCCCTCCACTTT	CASSLDVSSYNSPLHF	-	TRBV5-1	TRBJ1-6	-
TGCAGCGTGGATGGACAGATCACTGAAGCTTTCTTT	CSVDGQITEAFF	-	TRBV29-1	TRBJ1-1	few
TGTGCCAGCAGCCATATCGGTGGCGGGGTGCCCTACAATGGGCAGTTCTTC	CASSHIGGGVPYNGQFF	-	TRBV4-2	TRBJ2-1	-
TGTGCCAGCAGCCTAAAGGACAGGGGCACTGAAGCTTTCTTT	CASSLKDRGTEAFF	TRBD1	TRBV9	TRBJ1-1	-
TGTGCCAGCAGCTTAGTGGGTCCCCGCACAGATACGCAGTATTTT	CASSLVGPRTDTQYF	-	TRBV7-3	TRBJ2-3	few
TGCGCCAGCAGCCCCGAGGGATTCTCCTACAATGAGCAGTTCTTC	CASSPEGFSYNEQFF	-	TRBV5-1	TRBJ2-1	-
TGTGCCAGCAGCTTGCACCCCGACAGGGAGATCAACTATGGCTACACCTTC	CASSLHPDREINYGYTF	TRBD1	TRBV7-2	TRBJ1-2	-
TGTGCCAGCAGTTACTCATGGTGGTACGAGCAGTACTTC	CASSYSWWYEQYF	-	TRBV6-2/TRBV6-3	TRBJ2-7	-
TGCGCCAGCAGCTTATTTACGGGACAGGGGGCCAATGAGCAGTTCTTC	CASSLFTGQGANEQFF	TRBD1	TRBV5-1	TRBJ2-1	few
TGTGCCACCAGCCCTGGGACAGGGAACAGCGAGCAGTACTTC	CATSPGTGNSEQYF	TRBD1	TRBV15	TRBJ2-7	-
TGTGCCATCAGTGAGGCAGACATTGAGCAGTACTTC	CAISEADIEQYF	-	TRBV10-3	TRBJ2-5	few
TGTGCCAGCAGCTTGGGAGGTATTATTGAGCAGTTCTTC	CASSLGGIIEQFF	-	TRBV13	TRBJ2-1	few
TGTGCCAGCAGCTCTTCCCCTGCGTACGAGCAGTACTTC	CASSSSPAYEQYF	-	TRBV2	TRBJ2-7	-
TGTGCCAGCAGCTTCGTATATACAGATACGCAGTATTTT	CASSFVYTDTQYF	-	TRBV11-2	TRBJ2-3	few
TGCAGCGTTACCCAGGGTTTAGAGCAGTACTTC	CSVTQGLEQYF	-	TRBV29-1	TRBJ2-7	-
TGTGCCAGCAGCTTAGGTCATAAGGGGAATCAGCCCCAGCATTTT	CASSLGHKGNQPQHF	-	TRBV7-2	TRBJ1-5	-
TGCGCCAGCAGCCAAGAGAGTCCCAGAGATGGGGAAAACTATGGCTACACCTTC	CASSQESPRDGENYGYTF	-	TRBV4-3	TRBJ1-2	few
TGTGCCAGCAGCAAAGCCCGAGAGGGCGGCACAGATACGCAGTATTTT	CASSKAREGGTDTQYF	-	TRBV21-1	TRBJ2-3	-
TGTGCCAGCAGCTCTTCTAGAGCAACGCAGTATTTT	CASSSSRATQYF	-	TRBV7-3	TRBJ2-3	once
TGTGCCAGCAGTGAAGGAATACTTGGGTACGAGCAGTACTTC	CASSEGILGYEQYF	-	TRBV2	TRBJ2-7	-
TGTGCCAGCAGCTCCGCACAGGGGGCGCAAACTGAAGCTTTCTTT	CASSSAQGAQTEAFF	TRBD1	TRBV7-9	TRBJ1-1	-
TGCAGTGCTTCACCGGGACGCTCCTACAATGAGCAGTACTTC	CSASPGRSYNEQYF	-	TRBV20-1	TRBJ2-7	-
TGTGCCAGCACCCAAGGGGCGGGGAACACTGAAGCTTTCTTT	CASTQGAGNTEAFF	-	TRBV12-3/TRBV12-4	TRBJ1-1	few
TGTGCCAGCAGCTTCGGCAGGGGCAGGACAGGTACGCAGTATTTT	CASSFGRGRTGTQYF	TRBD1	TRBV5-4	TRBJ2-3	-
TGTGCCAGCAGTTCAACATATATCCGCACGGGACAGACCACAGATACGCAGTATTTT	CASSSTYIRTGQTTDTQYF	TRBD1	TRBV28	TRBJ2-3	-
TGTGCCAGCAGCTTCGGTGAGGGTGAGCAGTTCTTC	CASSFGEGEQFF	-	TRBV7-2	TRBJ2-1	-
TGTGCCAGCAGTAGGGCAGGGGGCACGAACACTGAAGCTTTCTTT	CASSRAGGTNTEAFF	TRBD1	TRBV2	TRBJ1-1	-
TGCAGTGCTAGAGCAAACAGGGTCGAGGAGACCCAGTACTTC	CSARANRVEETQYF	-	TRBV20-1	TRBJ2-5	-